A selection of T cell receptor beta chains follows, all from one sample in a study of blood T cell repertoires in COVID-19. Sequenced by immunoSEQ multiplex PCR; TCRdb stores in-frame clones only, minus some. The sample carries just over 95,000 clones, roughly 87% recorded once. The specimen sequenced was peripheral blood. Receptors originate from an elderly man with acute or convalescent COVID-19. CDR3s include the opening cysteine and the closing phenylalanine or tryptophan. Each record gives: D gene, V gene, CDR3 protein. The D gene is left open where the match is weak.

TRBD2,TRBV18,CASSPETSGATFYF
.,TRBV6-2/TRBV6-3,CASSHAPGVNQPQHF
.,TRBV14,CASSLRLKETQYF
TRBD2,TRBV30,CAWSAFRTSGRARVDTQYF
TRBD1,TRBV19,CASSVTGTGPFNEKLFF
.,TRBV9,CASSPGGAGRVTEAFF
TRBD1,TRBV6-6,CASNYGDRAYEQYF
TRBD1,TRBV27,CASRLYGTGGTDTQYF
.,TRBV10-2,CASSPLVDGTDTQYF
TRBD1,TRBV7-2,CASSARTGYGYTF
.,TRBV4-1,CASSQDAGVYGYTF
.,TRBV5-1,CASSLNGIGEEQYF
TRBD2,TRBV9,CASSPSGTNTGELFF